This T cell receptor (beta chain) was captured in a study of T cell changes during pregnancy in multiple sclerosis. Assay: immunoSEQ multiplex PCR; the TCRdb copy retains only in-frame clones and omits some. The sample consists of approximately 100,000 clones, 90% to 95% of them appearing once. The CDR3 runs to 17 residues. Per germline, CDR1 ENHRY and CDR2 SYGVKD. Between the trimmed V and J ends, which lost 3 bases and 0 bases, there was a span of 15 bases. The input for sequencing was peripheral blood, taken in the third trimester of pregnancy. J is TRBJ1-3 and V is TRBV10-3, with D possibly being TRBD1 (5 bases). The origin of this receptor is a female donor with multiple sclerosis, enrolled in a pregnancy study. CDR3 bases: TGTGCCATCAGTGATCAGGGATTGACGCACTCTGGAAACACCATATATTTT. Translating it yields CAISDQGLTHSGNTIYF.